This is a list of T cell receptor beta chains from one sample in a study of blood T cell repertoires in COVID-19. The repertoire was sequenced with immunoSEQ multiplex PCR; TCRdb's copy has only in-frame clones and lacks some. Here the sample spans about 210,000 clones, 86% being singletons. The sample comprised PBMCs or T cells enriched from blood (not recorded which). These receptors originate from a woman aged 40 to 49 with acute COVID-19. Each CDR3 is given with its conserved first and last residue. A D gene is named only where the DNA matches it firmly. Size values are once, few and many counts, or a class for expanded clones, and some rows have none.

size: NA
D: NA
V: TRBV7-8
J: TRBJ1-5
DNA: TGTGCCAGCAGCTTAGGGCCTTATAGCAATCAGCCCCAGCATTTT
CDR3: CASSLGPYSNQPQHF

size: NA
D: NA
V: TRBV19
J: TRBJ2-2
DNA: TGTGCCAGTAGTATTCTTCCAGTCGCAGCCGGGGAGCTGTTTTTT
CDR3: CASSILPVAAGELFF

size: NA
D: TRBD2
V: TRBV4-2
J: TRBJ2-3
DNA: TGTGCCAGCAGCCTGACCGGGACTAGCGGGCGGGATACGCAGTATTTT
CDR3: CASSLTGTSGRDTQYF

size: NA
D: TRBD2
V: TRBV9
J: TRBJ2-5
DNA: TGTGCCAGCAGCGTAGTTAGCGGGAGTGAGACCCAGTACTTC
CDR3: CASSVVSGSETQYF

size: NA
D: NA
V: TRBV6-1
J: TRBJ2-5
DNA: TGTGCCAGCAGTGAAGGTGGGCAGGGAGAGACCCAGTACTTC
CDR3: CASSEGGQGETQYF

size: NA
D: TRBD2
V: TRBV5-1
J: TRBJ2-1
DNA: TGCGCCAGCAGCTTGACTAGCGGGAAAGAGTATGAGCAGTTCTTC
CDR3: CASSLTSGKEYEQFF

size: once
D: TRBD1
V: TRBV18
J: TRBJ2-7
DNA: TGTGCCAGCTCATATACAGGGGTCGACGAGCAGTACTTC
CDR3: CASSYTGVDEQYF

size: NA
D: NA
V: TRBV19
J: TRBJ1-6
DNA: TGTGCCAGTAGTATAACGGGGTCAGATAATTCACCCCTCCACTTT
CDR3: CASSITGSDNSPLHF

size: few
D: NA
V: TRBV27
J: TRBJ2-5
DNA: TGTGCCAGCAGTCCTGGAGCGGGAGAGACCCAGTACTTC
CDR3: CASSPGAGETQYF

size: NA
D: TRBD1
V: TRBV27
J: TRBJ1-5
DNA: TGTGCCAGCAGTTTCGCTACAGGGGTCGATCAGCCCCAGCATTTT
CDR3: CASSFATGVDQPQHF

size: NA
D: NA
V: TRBV11-2
J: TRBJ2-7
DNA: TGTGCCAGCAGCTTAGCAGGGTACGAGCAGTACTTC
CDR3: CASSLAGYEQYF

size: few
D: TRBD2
V: TRBV27
J: TRBJ2-7
DNA: TGTGCCAGCGACGACAAAACGAATAGCGGGTCCTACGAGCAGTACTTC
CDR3: CASDDKTNSGSYEQYF

size: NA
D: NA
V: TRBV4-1
J: TRBJ1-2
DNA: TGCGCCAGCAGCCAAGATAGTGGTGGCTACACCTTC
CDR3: CASSQDSGGYTF

size: NA
D: NA
V: TRBV5-1
J: TRBJ2-1
DNA: TGCGCCAGCAGCTTGGAGGGCGGGACCTACAATGAGCAGTTCTTC
CDR3: CASSLEGGTYNEQFF

size: NA
D: TRBD2
V: TRBV14
J: TRBJ2-7
DNA: TGTGCCAGCAGCCAAGTAGCGGGAGGGCCGTACCGGTACTTC
CDR3: CASSQVAGGPYRYF

size: NA
D: NA
V: TRBV5-1
J: TRBJ2-7
DNA: TGCGCCAGCAGCTTGGGGGGGCCCTCAGACAACGAGCAGTACTTC
CDR3: CASSLGGPSDNEQYF

size: NA
D: NA
V: TRBV28
J: TRBJ1-3
DNA: TGTGCCAGCGCCCCAGCGGGCTCTGGAAACACCATATATTTT
CDR3: CASAPAGSGNTIYF

size: NA
D: TRBD2
V: TRBV29-1
J: TRBJ2-5
DNA: TGCAGCGTCGCTAGCGGGAGTGGCGAGACCCAGTACTTC
CDR3: CSVASGSGETQYF

size: NA
D: NA
V: TRBV10-3
J: TRBJ2-1
DNA: TGTGCCATCAGTGCGGCAGGGTACAGGGATGAGCAGTTCTTC
CDR3: CAISAAGYRDEQFF

size: once
D: NA
V: TRBV4-3
J: TRBJ2-1
DNA: TGCGCCAGCAGCCAAGATGGGCAGGGGACCTTAAATGAGCAGTTCTTC
CDR3: CASSQDGQGTLNEQFF

size: NA
D: TRBD2
V: TRBV7-8
J: TRBJ2-3
DNA: TGTGCCAGCAGCTTGACTAGCAGTACGGATACGCAGTATTTT
CDR3: CASSLTSSTDTQYF

size: NA
D: NA
V: TRBV6-5
J: TRBJ2-6
DNA: TGTGCCAGCAGTACTACAGGTTCTGGGGCCAACGTCCTGACTTTC
CDR3: CASSTTGSGANVLTF

size: NA
D: TRBD2
V: TRBV7-9
J: TRBJ2-3
DNA: TGTGCCAGCAGCTTCACCGGGACTAGCGGGAGTAGAGGCACAGATACGCAGTATTTT
CDR3: CASSFTGTSGSRGTDTQYF

size: NA
D: TRBD2
V: TRBV5-1
J: TRBJ2-5
DNA: TGCGCCAGCAGCACCGGACTAGCGGGAGGAGGCGAGACCCAGTACTTC
CDR3: CASSTGLAGGGETQYF

size: NA
D: NA
V: TRBV30
J: TRBJ1-6
DNA: TGTGCCTGGAACTTTCAGGGTGTAAATTCACCCCTCCACTTT
CDR3: CAWNFQGVNSPLHF

size: few
D: TRBD1
V: TRBV7-2
J: TRBJ1-6
DNA: TGTGCCAGCAGCTTTCGGGACAGAAATTCACCCCTCCACTTT
CDR3: CASSFRDRNSPLHF

size: NA
D: NA
V: TRBV28
J: TRBJ2-7
DNA: TGTGCCAGCAGTTTGGAAGGACTCCTCTACGAGCAGTACTTC
CDR3: CASSLEGLLYEQYF

size: NA
D: TRBD1
V: TRBV5-4
J: TRBJ1-1
DNA: TGTGCCAGCAGCCAACTGAGACAGGGGGCTGAAGCTTTCTTT
CDR3: CASSQLRQGAEAFF

size: NA
D: NA
V: TRBV11-3
J: TRBJ2-4
DNA: TGTGCCAGCAGCTTAGGAGACACAGCCAAAAACATTCAGTACTTC
CDR3: CASSLGDTAKNIQYF

size: NA
D: NA
V: TRBV19
J: TRBJ2-3
DNA: TGTGCCAGTAATCGCCGCTACACAGATACGCAGTATTTT
CDR3: CASNRRYTDTQYF

size: NA
D: NA
V: TRBV10-1
J: TRBJ1-5
DNA: TGCGCCAGCAGTTTGGACAGCGGTCAGCCCCAGCATTTT
CDR3: CASSLDSGQPQHF

size: NA
D: TRBD2
V: TRBV18
J: TRBJ2-1
DNA: TGTGCCAGCTCGCAGCGGGAGGGGGCCTTCAATGAGCAGTTCTTC
CDR3: CASSQREGAFNEQFF

size: NA
D: TRBD1
V: TRBV6-5
J: TRBJ1-5
DNA: TGTGCCAGCACCCTGACAGGGCTCCGGCAGCCCCAGCATTTT
CDR3: CASTLTGLRQPQHF

size: NA
D: NA
V: TRBV5-1
J: TRBJ2-7
DNA: TGCGCCAGCAGCTTGGTTACAAGCTCCTACGAGCAGTACTTC
CDR3: CASSLVTSSYEQYF

size: NA
D: NA
V: TRBV6-5
J: TRBJ2-5
DNA: TGTGCCAGCAGTCCCGGCACGACATTCCAAGAGACCCAGTACTTC
CDR3: CASSPGTTFQETQYF

size: few
D: NA
V: TRBV2
J: TRBJ1-2
DNA: TGTGCCAGCAGCCAACAGCTCAAGAGCGGCTACACCTTC
CDR3: CASSQQLKSGYTF

size: NA
D: TRBD1
V: TRBV27
J: TRBJ1-3
DNA: TGTGCCAGCAGTCCCTCGGGACAGGGAAACACCATATATTTT
CDR3: CASSPSGQGNTIYF

size: NA
D: TRBD1
V: TRBV10-2
J: TRBJ1-1
DNA: TGCGCCAGCAGTGTAACAGGGGGCACTGAAGCTTTCTTT
CDR3: CASSVTGGTEAFF

size: NA
D: TRBD2
V: TRBV3-1/TRBV3-2
J: TRBJ2-4
DNA: TGTGCCAGCAGCCAGGAGCGGGATAGAGGTAGAAACATTCAGTACTTC
CDR3: CASSQERDRGRNIQYF

size: NA
D: NA
V: TRBV13
J: TRBJ1-2
DNA: TGTGCCAGCAGCTTAGAGGGGGGGCGAGACTATGGCTACACCTTC
CDR3: CASSLEGGRDYGYTF

size: NA
D: NA
V: TRBV3-1/TRBV3-2
J: TRBJ2-1
DNA: TGTGCCAGCAGCCAAGAAACCGGGAACTACAATGAGCAGTTCTTC
CDR3: CASSQETGNYNEQFF

size: NA
D: NA
V: TRBV19
J: TRBJ1-3
DNA: TGTGCCAGTAGTGTCACAGAGATCCGCTCTGGAAACACCATATATTTT
CDR3: CASSVTEIRSGNTIYF

size: few
D: TRBD1
V: TRBV15
J: TRBJ1-6
DNA: TGTGCCACCAAACAGGGGTGGAATTCACCCCTCCACTTT
CDR3: CATKQGWNSPLHF